This TCR beta chain came from a study of human T cells and chemical hapten exposure. Study as a whole: Skin of the upper inner arm, about 2 cm by about 2 cm, received 2% DPC for sensitization.

A word on this clonotype: Its antigen remains unidentified.

Regarding the study as a whole: Large CDR3 similarity clusters arose significantly more often from expanded TCRs than from controls.

As to time point: patch test 3, about 24 weeks after DPC sensitization. The treatment here: therapeutic diphenylcyclopropenone sensitization with weekly scalp DPC. Blood was collected ahead of every patch test applied. MiXCR was run by TCRdb on the RACE reads, yielding one entry per CDR3 protein. The table lists approximately 110,000 distinct CDR3 sequences, approximately 36% of them singletons. CDR1 and CDR2 from the germline V gene are SQVTM and ANQGSEA. The CDR3 sequence is 14 residues long. V was clipped by 4 bases and J by 6 bases, with 16 bases between them. The TCR comes from a man aged 40-49 years with alopecia areata. Some clones in this sample may be carry-over from other donors' samples. The input for sequencing was whole blood, taken in connection with sensitization to the hapten diphenylcyclopropenone (DPC). The chain employs TRBV29-1 and TRBJ2-1; D is uncertain. The CDR3 protein is CSVAVPENFNEQFF. In DNA form, the CDR3 reads TGCAGCGTTGCAGTTCCCGAAAATTTCAATGAGCAGTTCTTC.